This T cell receptor beta chain derives from a study of shared clonotypes between healthy human individuals. TCRdb's table, derived via immunoSEQ multiplex PCR, lists solely in-frame clones and lacks some. The sample yields some 2,100,000 clones, around 95% seen once. This clone is a singleton in its sample. This CDR3 has 15 residues. The germline V and J ends were trimmed by 5 bases and 2 bases, with 15 bases remaining between them. Germline V CDR1 and CDR2: MGHDK, SYGVNS. This TCR derives from a man younger than 30 in good health. Sequenced sample: naive CD4+ T cells sorted from blood. Indicated subset: CD45RA+ positively selected. This sequence joins TRBV25-1 and TRBJ2-5; TRBD2 is a possible D gene (7 bases). In DNA, the CDR3 is TGTGCCAGCAGTCGGAGGGGGGGTATTCAAGAGACCCAGTACTTC. Translated: CASSRRGGIQETQYF.